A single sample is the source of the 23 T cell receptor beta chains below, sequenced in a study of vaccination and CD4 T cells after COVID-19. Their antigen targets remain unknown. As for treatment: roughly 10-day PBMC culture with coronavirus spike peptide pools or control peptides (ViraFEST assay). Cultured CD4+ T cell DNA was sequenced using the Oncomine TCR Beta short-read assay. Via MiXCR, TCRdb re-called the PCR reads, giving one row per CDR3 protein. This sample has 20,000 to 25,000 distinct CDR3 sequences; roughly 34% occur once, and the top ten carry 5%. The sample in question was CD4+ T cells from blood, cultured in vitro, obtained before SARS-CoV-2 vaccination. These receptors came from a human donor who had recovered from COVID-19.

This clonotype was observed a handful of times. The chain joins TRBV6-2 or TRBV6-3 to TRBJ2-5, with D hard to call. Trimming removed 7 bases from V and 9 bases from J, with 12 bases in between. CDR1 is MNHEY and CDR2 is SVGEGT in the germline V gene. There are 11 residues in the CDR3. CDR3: CASTNLWAQYF. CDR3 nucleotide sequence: TGTGCCAGCACCAACTTATGGGCCCAGTACTTC.

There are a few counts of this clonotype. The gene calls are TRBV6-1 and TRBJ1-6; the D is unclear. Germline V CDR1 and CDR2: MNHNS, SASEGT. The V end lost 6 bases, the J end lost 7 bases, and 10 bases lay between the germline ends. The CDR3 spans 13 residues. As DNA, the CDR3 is TGTGCCAGCAGCCAGAAACGGAATTCACCCCTCCACTTT. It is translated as CASSQKRNSPLHF.

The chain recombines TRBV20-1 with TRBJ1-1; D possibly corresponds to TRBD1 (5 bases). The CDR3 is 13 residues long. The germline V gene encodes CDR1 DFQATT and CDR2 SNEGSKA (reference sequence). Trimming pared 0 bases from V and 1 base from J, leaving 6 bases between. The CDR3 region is CSARDGGNTEAFF. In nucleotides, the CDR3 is TGCAGTGCTAGAGATGGGGGGAACACTGAAGCTTTCTTT.

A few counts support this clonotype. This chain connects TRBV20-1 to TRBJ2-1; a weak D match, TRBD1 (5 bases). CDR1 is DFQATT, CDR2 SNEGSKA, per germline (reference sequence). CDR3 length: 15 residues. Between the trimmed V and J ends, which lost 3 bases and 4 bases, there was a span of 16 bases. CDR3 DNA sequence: TGCAGTGCTAGCCATTCTGGACACGAATACAATGAGCAGTTCTTC. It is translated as CSASHSGHEYNEQFF.

The CDR3 loop reads CASSLTRYEQYF. The DNA for the CDR3 is TGTGCCAGCAGCTTAACCCGCTACGAGCAGTACTTC. V and J are TRBV7-2 and TRBJ2-7; no definite D call. The V and J ends lost 2 bases and 3 bases respectively, with 5 bases between them. Germline V gene sequence: CDR1 SGHTA, CDR2 FQGNSA. CDR3 length equals 12 residues. The entire variable domain, with the rest obtained from reference TRBV7-2 and TRBJ2-7, is as follows: GAGVSQSPSNKVTEKGKDVELRCDPISGHTALYWYRQSLGQGLEFLIYFQGNSAPDKSGLPSDRFSAERTGGSVSTLTIQRTQQEDSAVYLCASSLTRYEQYFGPGTRLTVT.

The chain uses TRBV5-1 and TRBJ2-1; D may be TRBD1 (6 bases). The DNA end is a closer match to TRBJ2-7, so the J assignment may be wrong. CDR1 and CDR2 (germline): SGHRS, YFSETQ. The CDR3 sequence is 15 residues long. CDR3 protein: CASSQITGPSYEQYF. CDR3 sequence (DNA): TGCGCCAGCAGCCAGATAACAGGGCCCTCCTACGAGCAGTACTTC.

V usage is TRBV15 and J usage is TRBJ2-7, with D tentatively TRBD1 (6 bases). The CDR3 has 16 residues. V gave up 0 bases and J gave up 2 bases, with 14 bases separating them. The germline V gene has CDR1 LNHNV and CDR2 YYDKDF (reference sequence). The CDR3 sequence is CATSRERQALTYEQYF. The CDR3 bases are TGTGCCACCAGCAGAGAAAGACAGGCGTTAACCTACGAGCAGTACTTC.

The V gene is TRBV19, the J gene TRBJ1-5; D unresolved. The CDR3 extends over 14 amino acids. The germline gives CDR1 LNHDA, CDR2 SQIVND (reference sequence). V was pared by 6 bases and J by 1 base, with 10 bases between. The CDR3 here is CASRRVGSNQPQHF. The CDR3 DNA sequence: TGTGCCAGTAGACGAGTCGGCAGCAATCAGCCCCAGCATTTT.

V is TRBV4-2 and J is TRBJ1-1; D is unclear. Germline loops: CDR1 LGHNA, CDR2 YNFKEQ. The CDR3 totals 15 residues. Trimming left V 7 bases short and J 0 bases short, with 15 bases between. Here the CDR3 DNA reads TGTGCCAGCACTAAAAATGGCCAGTTGAACACTGAAGCTTTCTTT. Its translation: CASTKNGQLNTEAFF.

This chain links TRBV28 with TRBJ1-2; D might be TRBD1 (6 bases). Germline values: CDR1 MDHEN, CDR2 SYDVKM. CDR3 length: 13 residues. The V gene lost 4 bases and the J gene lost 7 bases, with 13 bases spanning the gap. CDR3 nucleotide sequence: TGTGCCAGCAGTTCCTACCGACAGGCTGGCTACACCTTC. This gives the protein CASSSYRQAGYTF.

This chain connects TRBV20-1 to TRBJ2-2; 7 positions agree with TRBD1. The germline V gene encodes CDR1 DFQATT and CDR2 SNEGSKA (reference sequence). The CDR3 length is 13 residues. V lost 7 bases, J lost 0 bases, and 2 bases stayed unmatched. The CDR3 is CSGQGANTGELFF. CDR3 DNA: TGCAGTGGACAGGGCGCGAACACCGGGGAGCTGTTTTTT.

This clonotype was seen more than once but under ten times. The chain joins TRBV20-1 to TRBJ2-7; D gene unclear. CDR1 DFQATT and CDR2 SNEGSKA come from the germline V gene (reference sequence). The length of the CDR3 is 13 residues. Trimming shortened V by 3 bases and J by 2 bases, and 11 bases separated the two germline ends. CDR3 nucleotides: TGCAGTGCTAGGGCAGGCGGTGCCTACGAGCAGTACTTC. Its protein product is CSARAGGAYEQYF.

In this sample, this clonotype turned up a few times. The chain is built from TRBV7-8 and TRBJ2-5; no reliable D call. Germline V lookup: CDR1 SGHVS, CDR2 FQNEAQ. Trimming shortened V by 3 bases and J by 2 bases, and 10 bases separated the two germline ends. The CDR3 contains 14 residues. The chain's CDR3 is CASSFRLTQETQYF. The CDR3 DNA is TGTGCCAGCAGCTTCCGACTGACACAAGAGACCCAGTACTTC.

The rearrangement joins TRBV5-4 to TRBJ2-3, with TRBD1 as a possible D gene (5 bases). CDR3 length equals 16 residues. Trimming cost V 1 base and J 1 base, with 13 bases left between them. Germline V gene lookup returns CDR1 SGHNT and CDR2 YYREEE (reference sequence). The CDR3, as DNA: TGTGCCAGCAGCTTGCCCCAGGGATATGGCACAGATACGCAGTATTTT. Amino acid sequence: CASSLPQGYGTDTQYF.

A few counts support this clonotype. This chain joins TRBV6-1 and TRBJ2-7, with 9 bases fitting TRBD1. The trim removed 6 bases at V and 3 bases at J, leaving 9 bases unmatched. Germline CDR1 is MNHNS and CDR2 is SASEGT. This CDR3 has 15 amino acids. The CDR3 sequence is CASSLWTGVLYEQYF. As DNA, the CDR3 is TGTGCCAGCAGCCTTTGGACAGGGGTTCTCTACGAGCAGTACTTC.

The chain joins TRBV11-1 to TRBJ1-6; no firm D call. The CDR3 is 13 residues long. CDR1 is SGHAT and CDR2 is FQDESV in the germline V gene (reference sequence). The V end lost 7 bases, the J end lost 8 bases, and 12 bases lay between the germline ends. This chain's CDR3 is CASTGVFHSPLHF. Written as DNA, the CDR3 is TGTGCCAGCACTGGCGTTTTTCATTCACCCCTCCACTTT.

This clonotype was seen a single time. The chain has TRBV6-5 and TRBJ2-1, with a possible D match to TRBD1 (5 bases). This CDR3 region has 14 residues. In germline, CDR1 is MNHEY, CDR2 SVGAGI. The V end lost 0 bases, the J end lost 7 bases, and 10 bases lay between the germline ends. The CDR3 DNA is TGTGCCAGCAGTTACTCGACAGCTAGTAATGAGCAGTTCTTC. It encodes CASSYSTASNEQFF.

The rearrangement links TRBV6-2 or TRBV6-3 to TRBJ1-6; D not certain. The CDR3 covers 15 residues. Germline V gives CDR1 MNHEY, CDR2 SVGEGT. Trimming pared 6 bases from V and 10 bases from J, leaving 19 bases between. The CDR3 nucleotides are TGTGCCAGCAGCTCGAGGAGGAGGGTAGGGTCACCCCTCCACTTT. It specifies CASSSRRRVGSPLHF.

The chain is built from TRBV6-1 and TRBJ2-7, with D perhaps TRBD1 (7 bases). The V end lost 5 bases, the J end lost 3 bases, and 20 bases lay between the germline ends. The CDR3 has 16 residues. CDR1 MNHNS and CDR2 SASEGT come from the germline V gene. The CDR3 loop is CASSTTGGQKFYEQYF. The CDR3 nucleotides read TGTGCCAGCAGTACCACCGGGGGACAGAAGTTCTACGAGCAGTACTTC.

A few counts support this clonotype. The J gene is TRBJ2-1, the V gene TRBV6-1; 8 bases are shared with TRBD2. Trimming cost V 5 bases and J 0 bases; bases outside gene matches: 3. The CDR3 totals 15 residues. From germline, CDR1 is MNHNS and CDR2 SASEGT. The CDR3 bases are TGTGCCAGCAGTCACGGGAGGGGCTCCTACAATGAGCAGTTCTTC. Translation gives CASSHGRGSYNEQFF.

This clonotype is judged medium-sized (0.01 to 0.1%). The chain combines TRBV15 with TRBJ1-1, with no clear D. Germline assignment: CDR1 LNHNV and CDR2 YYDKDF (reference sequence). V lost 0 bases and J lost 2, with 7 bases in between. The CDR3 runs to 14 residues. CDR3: CATSRDTANTEAFF. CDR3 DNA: TGTGCCACCAGCAGAGATACGGCTAACACTGAAGCTTTCTTT.

Written as DNA, the CDR3 is TGTGCCAGCAGCCGAGATCGGGGGGCCTGGGAGACCCAGTACTTC. Translated, it gives CASSRDRGAWETQYF. The chain couples TRBV7-2 to TRBJ2-5; perhaps TRBD2 as D (7 bases). V was clipped by 5 bases and J by 5 bases, with 18 bases between them. This CDR3 contains 15 residues. Germline CDR1 is SGHTA and CDR2 is FQGNSA.

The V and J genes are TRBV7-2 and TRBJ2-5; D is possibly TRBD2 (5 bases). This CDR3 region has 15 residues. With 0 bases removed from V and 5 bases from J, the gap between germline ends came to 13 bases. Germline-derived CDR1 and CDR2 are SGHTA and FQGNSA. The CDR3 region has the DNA TGTGCCAGCAGCTTAGCGGGAGCCCACGTGGAGACCCAGTACTTC. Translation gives CASSLAGAHVETQYF.